This TCR beta chain stems from a study of blood T cell repertoires in COVID-19. This clone was seen a handful of times. The germline V gene encodes CDR1 MDHEN and CDR2 SYDVKM. The CDR3 is 18 amino acids. Trimming at V came to 2 bases and at J to 3 bases, leaving 10 bases not matched to a gene. Clones were sequenced by immunoSEQ multiplex PCR, and TCRdb holds only the in-frame ones, with some missing. The sample holds around 310,000 clones; 88% are singletons and the top ten take less than 5.5%. This TCR was sampled from a man aged 25-40 years who had recovered from COVID-19. The chain uses TRBV28 and TRBJ1-1; 12 nucleotides agree with TRBD1. The source material was PBMCs or T cells enriched from blood (not recorded which). The CDR3 here is CASSLVSSGQGAYTEAFF. CDR3 DNA: TGTGCCAGCAGTTTAGTTAGTTCGGGACAGGGGGCGTACACTGAAGCTTTCTTT.